This T cell receptor (beta chain) was retrieved from a study of blood T cells in healthy people across ages. General study results and limits: Strong correlation linked observed beta diversity and percent naive T cells.

The germline V gene has CDR1 DFQATT and CDR2 SNEGSKA (reference sequence). This CDR3 spans 16 amino acids. V lost 0 bases to trimming and J lost 0 bases, with 12 bases between them. This clonotype has a single count. Its target is not known. Primers used in a second PCR of about 7 to 12 cycles were a sample-barcoded 5' primer and a J-beta primer mix. Template switching added a 12-random-nucleotide identifier to every cDNA molecule. One entry per CDR3 protein results from TCRdb running MiXCR on the 5' RACE reads. The sample includes 660,000 or so distinct CDR3 sequences, under 70% seen only once; the top ten take roughly 34%.

The source is a man in his 60s in good health. The rearrangement uses TRBV20-1 and TRBJ2-4; a weak D match, TRBD1 (6 bases). Sequenced input: blood. CDR3 sequence reads: CSARDLQGLAKNIQYF. CDR3 nucleotides: TGCAGTGCTAGAGATCTCCAGGGGCTAGCCAAAAACATTCAGTACTTC.